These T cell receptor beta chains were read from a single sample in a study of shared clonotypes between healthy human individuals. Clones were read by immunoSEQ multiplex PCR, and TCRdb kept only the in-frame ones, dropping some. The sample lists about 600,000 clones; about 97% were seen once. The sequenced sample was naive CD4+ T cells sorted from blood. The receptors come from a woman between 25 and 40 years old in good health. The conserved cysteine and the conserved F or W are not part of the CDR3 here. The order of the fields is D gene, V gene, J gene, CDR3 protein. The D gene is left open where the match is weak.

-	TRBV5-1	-	ASSWDQSPAEQY
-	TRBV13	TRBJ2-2	ASSLGHPVGELF
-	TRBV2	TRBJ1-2	ASTPGAANYGYT
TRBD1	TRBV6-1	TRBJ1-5	ASSEGTGGFNQPQH
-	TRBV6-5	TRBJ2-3	ASRQQGSNTDTQY
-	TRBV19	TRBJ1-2	ASSMRADRNYGYT
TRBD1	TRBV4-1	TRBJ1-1	ASSHIPTGLTEAF
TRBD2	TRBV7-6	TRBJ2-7	ASSTRTSGNYEQY
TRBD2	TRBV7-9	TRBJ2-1	ASSAGGTYNEQF
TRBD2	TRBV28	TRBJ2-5	ASNRGREETQY
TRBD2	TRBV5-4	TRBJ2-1	ASSLNSGIYNEQF
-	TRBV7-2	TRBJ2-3	ASSLGGTQGAD
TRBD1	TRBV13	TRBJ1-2	ASSKRQGLGYGYT
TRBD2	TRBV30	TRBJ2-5	AWSRATGTSGRGGIETQY
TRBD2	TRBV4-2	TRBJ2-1	ASSQEVGGGRSYNEQF
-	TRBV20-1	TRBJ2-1	LSASYNEQF
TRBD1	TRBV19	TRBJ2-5	ASRRQGRGETQY
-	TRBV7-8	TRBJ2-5	ASSLRSVQY
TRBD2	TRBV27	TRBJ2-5	ASSHVAGGETQY
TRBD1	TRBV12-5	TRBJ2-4	ASGFNRGNIQY
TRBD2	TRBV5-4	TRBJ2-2	ASSLVREGTGELF
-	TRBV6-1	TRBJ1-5	ASSEISQPQH
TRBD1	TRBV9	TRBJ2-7	ASSVVDRDPYEQY
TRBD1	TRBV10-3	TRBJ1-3	AIREDRGTENTIY
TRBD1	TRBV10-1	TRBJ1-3	ASSPGQKNTIY
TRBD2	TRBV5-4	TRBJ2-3	ASSFSGRRTDTQY
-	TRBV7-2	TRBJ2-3	ASKNAFTDTQY
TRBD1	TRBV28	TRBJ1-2	ASSYPGDRGIYGYT
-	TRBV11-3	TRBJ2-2	ASSSYRGGTGELF
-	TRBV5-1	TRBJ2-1	ASTRDSYNEQF
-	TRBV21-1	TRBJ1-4	ASSKIPGKCHQLF
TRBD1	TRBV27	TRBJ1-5	ASSPWTGAYNQPQH
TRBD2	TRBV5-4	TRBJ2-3	ASSPGLAGGPRQDTQY
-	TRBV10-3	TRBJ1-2	AISESGGGGYT
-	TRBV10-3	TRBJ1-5	AISESKRSNQPQH
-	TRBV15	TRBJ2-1	ATSRLGLGSGEQF
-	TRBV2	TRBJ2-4	ASSEDGLPKNIQY
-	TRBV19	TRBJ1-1	ASGVPEGRLDTEAF
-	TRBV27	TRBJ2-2	ASSPHQREPGELF
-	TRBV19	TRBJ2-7	ASRQGGEQY
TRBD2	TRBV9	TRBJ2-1	ASSVSSSGSQGEQF
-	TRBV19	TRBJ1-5	ASSQLSHQPQH
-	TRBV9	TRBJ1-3	ASSVREAGNTIY
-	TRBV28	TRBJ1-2	ASGLNYGYT
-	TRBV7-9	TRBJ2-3	ASSLGVDTQY
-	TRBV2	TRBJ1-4	ASNKGLREKLF
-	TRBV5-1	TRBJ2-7	ASSLGHQSSYEQY
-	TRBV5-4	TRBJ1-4	ASSLSGVEKLF
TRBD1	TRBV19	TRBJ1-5	ASSMLAGQPNQPQH
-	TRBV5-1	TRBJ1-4	ASSLAGGQNEKLF
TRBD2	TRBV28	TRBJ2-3	AAGTSGRKGSDTQY
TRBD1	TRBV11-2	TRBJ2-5	ASSRGQGGRETQY